Below, 13 T cell receptor beta chains from the same sample are listed, as sequenced in a study of technical replicates of blood from a few donors (dated 2017 in TCRdb). The library was produced with the immunoSEQ multiplex PCR assay. TCRdb carries this immuneACCESS record with in-frame sequences only. Its versions omit some clonotypes, under half of them owing to an unresolved V gene in the studies checked, with the rest unexplained. This sample lists some 94,000 clones; 90% to 96% were detected once. Around 0.4% of the sample is taken by the ten largest. Sequenced sample: T cells isolated from PBMCs. The receptors here all came from a human donor in good health.

The chain couples TRBV7-9 to TRBJ1-2, with D possibly TRBD1 on 6 matching bases. The CDR3 is made up of 12 amino acids. Per the germline V gene, CDR1 is SEHNR and CDR2 is FQNEAQ (reference sequence). The V gene lost 5 bases and the J gene lost 5 bases, with 9 bases spanning the gap. The CDR3 sequence: CASSPQGYGYTF. The CDR3 DNA reads TGTGCCAGCAGCCCACAGGGATATGGCTACACCTTC.

The chain joins TRBV4-1 to TRBJ2-2; D perhaps matches TRBD1 (6 bases). Trimming took 2 bases from V and 2 from J, leaving 21 bases between them. CDR3 length: 19 amino acids. Germline-derived CDR1 and CDR2 are MGHRA and YSYEKL. CDR3 amino acids: CASSQRGRYTGLNTGELFF. For the CDR3, the DNA is TGCGCCAGCAGCCAAAGAGGACGATATACAGGGTTAAACACCGGGGAGCTGTTTTTT.

The chain employs TRBV9 and TRBJ2-7, with a weak D call TRBD2 (6 bases). The CDR3 consists of 14 residues. Between the trimmed V and J ends, which lost 0 bases and 5 bases, there was a span of 12 bases. Germline-derived CDR1 and CDR2 are SGDLS and YYNGEE. The chain's CDR3 is CASSVAAGRNEQYF. The CDR3 coding sequence is TGTGCCAGCAGCGTAGCCGCAGGGAGGAACGAGCAGTACTTC.

This sequence joins TRBV29-1 and TRBJ2-1; D gene ambiguous. V shed 5 bases and J shed 13 bases, with 21 bases lying between them. The germline gives CDR1 SQVTM, CDR2 ANQGSEA. The CDR3 is 13 amino acids. The CDR3 region has the DNA TGCAGCGTTCCACTGTCAAGTTCTGCCCCTCAGTTCTTC. It encodes CSVPLSSSAPQFF.

This clone was observed once. V gene TRBV9 combines with J gene TRBJ2-7; TRBD2 aligns across 7 bases. J gave up 4 bases and V 2 bases, and 9 bases lay outside the gene matches. The CDR3 runs to 15 residues. The germline V gene has CDR1 SGDLS and CDR2 YYNGEE. CDR3 sequence reads: CASSVSPSGIYEQYF. CDR3 nucleotides: TGTGCCAGCAGCGTGTCTCCTAGCGGAATTTACGAGCAGTACTTC.

This sequence joins TRBV15 and TRBJ1-5; D may be TRBD1 (5 bases). V lost 2 bases, J lost 6 bases, and 8 bases lay in between. The germline CDR1 and CDR2 sequences are LNHNV and YYDKDF (reference sequence). The CDR3 covers 13 residues. This CDR3 reads CATSRRGFQPQHF. The CDR3 DNA sequence: TGTGCCACCAGCAGAAGGGGATTTCAGCCCCAGCATTTT.

V usage is TRBV29-1 and J usage is TRBJ2-3, with 7 nucleotides matching TRBD2. J was trimmed by 5 bases and V by 6 bases; bases with no gene match: 14. Germline V gene lookup returns CDR1 SQVTM and CDR2 ANQGSEA. The CDR3 has 15 residues. The CDR3 DNA reads TGCAGCGTCGCCGAATCCTCGGGAGGAGAAGATACGCAGTATTTT. This gives the protein CSVAESSGGEDTQYF.

V is TRBV19 and J is TRBJ1-1; D is unresolved. Germline CDR1 reads LNHDA; CDR2 reads SQIVND (reference sequence). CDR3 size: 13 residues. Trimming stripped 2 bases from V and 1 base from J, with 5 bases between. The CDR3 nucleotides are TGTGCCAGTAGTATAACACAGAACACTGAAGCTTTCTTT. This encodes CASSITQNTEAFF.

This clone has more than one count but fewer than ten. The V and J genes are TRBV2 and TRBJ2-1; 8 nucleotides match TRBD2. Germline loops: CDR1 SNHLY, CDR2 FYNNEI. CDR3 length: 14 amino acids. V was clipped by 8 bases and J by 8 bases; unmatched bases: 11. The CDR3 spells CASLPGLGIYEQFF. The CDR3 DNA follows: TGTGCCAGCCTCCCGGGACTAGGCATTTATGAGCAGTTCTTC.

The V and J genes are TRBV7-8 and TRBJ2-7; 8 bases map to TRBD1. The CDR3 totals 13 residues. The V segment lost 3 bases and the J segment 4 bases; nucleotides outside the gene matches: 2. Per germline, CDR1 SGHVS and CDR2 FQNEAQ. The CDR3 is CASSFTGGYEQYF. CDR3 nucleotide sequence: TGTGCCAGCAGCTTTACAGGGGGATACGAGCAGTACTTC. Full variable domain (remainder filled in from reference TRBV7-8 and TRBJ2-7): GAGVSQSPRYKVAKRGQDVALRCDPISGHVSLFWYQQALGQGPEFLTYFQNEAQLDKSGLPSDRFFAERPEGSVSTLKIQRTQQEDSAVYLCASSFTGGYEQYFGPGTRLTVT.

The chain employs TRBV9 and TRBJ1-2; D is possibly TRBD1 (6 bases). V was pared by 0 bases and J by 4 bases, with 7 bases between. Germline values: CDR1 SGDLS, CDR2 YYNGEE. The CDR3 totals 13 residues. In nucleotides, the CDR3 is TGTGCCAGCAGCGTAGACAGGGCCTATGGCTACACCTTC. Its protein product is CASSVDRAYGYTF.

The V call is TRBV28, the J call TRBJ2-7; 7 bases align to TRBD1. The germline gives CDR1 MDHEN, CDR2 SYDVKM. The CDR3 consists of 16 residues. With 1 base clipped from V and 3 bases from J, the junction kept 9 bases outside the gene matches. CDR3 sequence: CASSLSFLRDSYEQYF. DNA for the CDR3: TGTGCCAGCAGTTTATCTTTTCTTCGGGACAGCTACGAGCAGTACTTC. The full variable domain, rest sourced from reference TRBV28 and TRBJ2-7, is DVKVTQSSRYLVKRTGEKVFLECVQDMDHENMFWYRQDPGLGLRLIYFSYDVKMKEKGDIPEGYSVSREKKERFSLILESASTNQTSMYLCASSLSFLRDSYEQYFGPGTRLTVT.

The genes are TRBV10-3 and TRBJ2-2; 9 bases are a match to TRBD1. The CDR3 loop spans 21 amino acids. Germline loops: CDR1 ENHRY, CDR2 SYGVKD. With 2 bases clipped from V and 3 bases from J, the junction kept 19 bases outside the gene matches. The CDR3 loop is CAISENGGRTGARGDTGELFF. The CDR3 DNA reads as TGTGCCATCAGTGAGAACGGTGGTAGGACAGGGGCCCGCGGGGACACCGGGGAGCTGTTTTTT.